The 18 T cell receptor beta chains in this list originate from one sample, sequenced in a study of identical twins. TCRdb itself ran the 5' RACE reads through MiXCR, one entry per CDR3 protein. The sample holds 500,000 to 700,000 distinct CDR3 sequences, under 8.5% seen once. The sample also formed part of further work on yellow fever vaccine responses in identical twins.

Sequenced: PBMCs. All receptors come from a woman between 18 and 29 years old in good health.

This clonotype has more than one count but fewer than ten. This chain joins TRBV27 and TRBJ2-5, with D tentatively TRBD1 (6 bases). Germline-derived CDR1 and CDR2 are MNHEY and SMNVEV (reference sequence). The CDR3 consists of 14 residues. Trimming took 4 bases from V and 0 from J, leaving 9 bases between them. The CDR3 DNA reads TGTGCCAGCAGTTCCAGGGGTTACCAAGAGACCCAGTACTTC. This translates into CASSSRGYQETQYF.

This clonotype appeared many times. The V and J genes are TRBV7-2 and TRBJ1-2; D is ambiguous. Germline values: CDR1 SGHTA, CDR2 FQGNSA. The CDR3 totals 13 residues. Trimming stripped 2 bases from V and 6 bases from J, with 10 bases between. CDR3 residues: CASSLQVTNGYTF. CDR3 nucleotides: TGTGCCAGCAGCTTACAGGTCACGAATGGCTACACCTTC.

The J gene is TRBJ2-7, the V gene TRBV4-1; D is unresolved. Germline V lookup: CDR1 MGHRA, CDR2 YSYEKL. The V and J ends lost 0 bases and 0 bases respectively, with 12 bases between them. The CDR3 runs to 16 residues. The CDR3 spells CASSQDPHRSSYEQYV. The CDR3 DNA is TGCGCCAGCAGCCAAGATCCCCACCGCAGCTCCTACGAGCAGTACGTC.

The chain joins TRBV2 to TRBJ1-2; TRBD1 might be the D (5 bases). V was trimmed by 6 bases and J by 3 bases, leaving 20 bases between them. CDR3 length: 16 amino acids. Germline V gives CDR1 SNHLY, CDR2 FYNNEI. DNA of the CDR3: TGTGCCAGCAGAGACCGCCTGGGTGTCAGGGACTATGGCTACACCTTC. This encodes CASRDRLGVRDYGYTF.

The chain recombines TRBV12-3 or TRBV12-4 with TRBJ2-2; 13 bases are shared with TRBD2. This CDR3 comprises 17 residues. J lost 6 bases, V lost 6 bases, and 10 bases had no gene match. CDR3 in amino acids: CASSRSLAGGRAGELFF. In nucleotides, the CDR3 is TGTGCCAGCAGCCGATCACTAGCGGGGGGGCGCGCCGGGGAGCTGTTTTTT.

This clonotype was seen many times. The rearrangement joins TRBV2 to TRBJ2-1, with 9 bases identical to TRBD1. V trimming: 7 bases; J trimming: 4 bases; junction bases outside the gene matches: 2. Looked up from germline, CDR1 is SNHLY and CDR2 is FYNNEI. The CDR3 totals 13 residues. CDR3 coding DNA: TGTGCCAGCATGGGACAGGGTTACAATGAGCAGTTCTTC. Protein sequence: CASMGQGYNEQFF.

Only a few counts were recorded for this clonotype. This chain connects TRBV12-3 or TRBV12-4 to TRBJ1-1, with D hard to call. CDR3 size: 15 residues. V lost 1 base, J lost 2 bases, and 11 bases lay in between. DNA of the CDR3: TGTGCCAGCAGTTTAGACTCCGGGAGAAACACTGAAGCTTTCTTT. Its translation: CASSLDSGRNTEAFF.

This clonotype was observed many times. V and J are TRBV12-3 or TRBV12-4 and TRBJ2-7, with no clear D. The CDR3 contains 11 residues. Trimming took 5 bases from V and 6 from J, leaving 8 bases between them. The CDR3 loop reads CASSRLREQYF. CDR3 sequence (DNA): TGTGCCAGCAGTCGGCTGCGCGAGCAGTACTTC.

This clonotype was recorded a few times. The chain recombines TRBV7-2 with TRBJ2-1; D is undetermined. The germline CDR1 and CDR2 sequences are SGHTA and FQGNSA. This CDR3 region has 12 residues. Deletions cut 0 bases from V and 12 bases from J, with 9 bases between. CDR3 protein: CASSLALARQFF. CDR3 DNA: TGTGCCAGCAGCTTAGCGCTGGCGCGGCAGTTCTTC.

This clonotype was found many times. V usage is TRBV4-1 and J usage is TRBJ2-1; 10 bases line up with TRBD2. Looked up from germline, CDR1 is MGHRA and CDR2 is YSYEKL. The V gene end was trimmed by 0 bases and the J gene end by 2 bases; junction bases not matched to a gene: 4. The CDR3 loop spans 17 amino acids. This CDR3 reads CASSQDQGLAAYNEQFF. For the CDR3, the DNA is TGCGCCAGCAGCCAAGATCAAGGACTAGCGGCCTACAATGAGCAGTTCTTC.

This clonotype was detected many times. The chain joins TRBV25-1 to TRBJ2-3, with a weak D call TRBD1 (8 bases). Trimming removed 6 bases from V and 2 bases from J, with 15 bases in between. Germline V gives CDR1 MGHDK, CDR2 SYGVNS. CDR3 length: 15 amino acids. This CDR3 is CASRPTGGVTDTQYF. CDR3 nucleotides: TGTGCCAGCAGGCCTACAGGGGGGGTCACAGATACGCAGTATTTT.

This clonotype was found many times. The J gene is TRBJ2-7, the V gene TRBV5-1, with 9 bases that match TRBD1. The CDR3 has 15 residues. Germline V CDR1 and CDR2: SGHRS, YFSETQ. V was clipped by 0 bases and J by 4 bases; unmatched bases: 5. The CDR3 loop reads CASSLGPGQGYEQYF. CDR3 nucleotides: TGCGCCAGCAGCTTGGGTCCGGGACAGGGATACGAGCAGTACTTC.

This clonotype has just a few counts. V gene TRBV4-1 combines with J gene TRBJ2-1, with D possibly TRBD2 on 6 matching bases. V shed 2 bases and J shed 5 bases, with 13 bases lying between them. Germline V CDR1 and CDR2: MGHRA, YSYEKL. The length of the CDR3 is 15 residues. The CDR3 spells CASSQLRRGDNEQFF. In nucleotides, the CDR3 is TGCGCCAGCAGCCAACTTAGGCGGGGCGACAATGAGCAGTTCTTC.

The rearrangement links TRBV5-1 to TRBJ2-2; possible D gene TRBD2, 5 bases. The CDR3 covers 14 residues. Between the trimmed V and J ends, which lost 3 bases and 2 bases, there was a span of 8 bases. Germline-derived CDR1 and CDR2 are SGHRS and YFSETQ. Written as DNA, the CDR3 is TGCGCCAGCAGCTGGGGAGCTAACACCGGGGAGCTGTTTTTT. Its translation: CASSWGANTGELFF.

This clonotype was recorded many times. This sequence joins TRBV24-1 and TRBJ2-1; D call uncertain. The germline CDR1 and CDR2 sequences are KGHDR and SFDVKD. V was cut by 9 bases and J by 7 bases, with 9 bases left in between. The CDR3 totals 11 residues. In DNA form, the CDR3 reads TGTGCCACCGGCCCCCAAAATGAGCAGTTCTTC. Amino acid sequence: CATGPQNEQFF.

A few counts support this clonotype. This chain connects TRBV20-1 to TRBJ2-7, with D possibly TRBD2 on 5 matching bases. Looked up from germline, CDR1 is DFQATT and CDR2 is SNEGSKA (reference sequence). The ends were cut back, 4 bases at V and 2 bases at J, with 12 bases in the middle. CDR3 length: 13 amino acids. The CDR3 DNA follows: TGCAGTGCTAAGGAGGCAGGTCCCTACGAGCAGTACTTC. It encodes CSAKEAGPYEQYF.

This clonotype was seen ten or more times. The CDR3 nucleotides are TGTGCCAGCGGTCCCGGGTCCGGGGAGCTGTTTTTT. Translation: CASGPGSGELFF. The V call is TRBV7-8, the J call TRBJ2-2; D is undetermined. V was cut by 8 bases and J by 6 bases, with 10 bases left in between. The CDR3 length is 12 residues. Germline V gives CDR1 SGHVS, CDR2 FQNEAQ.

This clonotype was picked up a small number of times. The chain links TRBV11-2 to TRBJ2-1, with TRBD1 matching 9 bases. This CDR3 spans 16 amino acids. CDR1 is SGHAT and CDR2 is FQNNGV in the germline V gene. The V gene end was trimmed by 5 bases and the J gene end by 6 bases; junction bases not matched to a gene: 11. For the CDR3, the DNA is TGTGCCAGCAGCCCCCGGACAGGGGAGGGTCCCAATGAGCAGTTCTTC. Amino acids: CASSPRTGEGPNEQFF.